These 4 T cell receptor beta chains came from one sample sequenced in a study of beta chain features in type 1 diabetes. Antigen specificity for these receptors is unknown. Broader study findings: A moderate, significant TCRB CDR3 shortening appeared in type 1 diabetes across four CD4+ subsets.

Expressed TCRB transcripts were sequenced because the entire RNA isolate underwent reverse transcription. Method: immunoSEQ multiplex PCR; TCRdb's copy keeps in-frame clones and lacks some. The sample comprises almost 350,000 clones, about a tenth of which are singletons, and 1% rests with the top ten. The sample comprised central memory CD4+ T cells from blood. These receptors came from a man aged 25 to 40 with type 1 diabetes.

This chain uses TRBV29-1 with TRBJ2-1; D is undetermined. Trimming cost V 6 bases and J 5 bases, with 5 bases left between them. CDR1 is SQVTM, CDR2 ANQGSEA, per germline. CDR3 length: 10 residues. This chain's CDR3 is CSVPDNEQFF. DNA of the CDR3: TGCAGCGTACCCGACAATGAGCAGTTCTTC.

The CDR3 protein is CASSDRGAGQTDTQYF. The CDR3 nucleotides are TGTGCCAGCAGTGACCGGGGAGCGGGACAAACAGATACGCAGTATTTT. The J gene is TRBJ2-3, the V gene TRBV6-1; TRBD2 is a possible D gene (7 bases). V was trimmed by 3 bases and J by 3 bases, leaving 16 bases between them. CDR3 length: 16 residues. Germline loops: CDR1 MNHNS, CDR2 SASEGT.

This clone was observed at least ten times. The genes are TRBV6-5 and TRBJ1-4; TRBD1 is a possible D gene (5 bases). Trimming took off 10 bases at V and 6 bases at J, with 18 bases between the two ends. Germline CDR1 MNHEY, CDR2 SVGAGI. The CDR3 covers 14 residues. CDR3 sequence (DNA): TGTGCCACCCGGATCGGGGGGACGGATGAAAAACTGTTTTTT. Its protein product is CATRIGGTDEKLFF.

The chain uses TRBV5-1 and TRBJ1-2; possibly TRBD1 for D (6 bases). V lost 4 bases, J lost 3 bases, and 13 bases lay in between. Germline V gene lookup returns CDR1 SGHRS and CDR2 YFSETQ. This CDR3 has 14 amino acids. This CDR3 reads CASSPQGGDYGYTF. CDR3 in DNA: TGCGCCAGCAGCCCACAGGGAGGGGACTATGGCTACACCTTC. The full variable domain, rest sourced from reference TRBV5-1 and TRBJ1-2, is KAGVTQTPRYLIKTRGQQVTLSCSPISGHRSVSWYQQTPGQGLQFLFEYFSETQRNKGNFPGRFSGRQFSNSRSEMNVSTLELGDSALYLCASSPQGGDYGYTFGSGTRLTVV.